The 20 T cell receptor beta chains below were found in one sample sequenced in a study of shared clonotypes between healthy human individuals. Method: immunoSEQ multiplex PCR; TCRdb's copy keeps in-frame clones and lacks some. Among hundreds of thousands of clones listed, around 74% were seen once. Sequences were obtained from memory CD4+ T cells sorted from blood. The subset is: CD45RA-negative fraction. The receptors originated from a young woman in good health.

The CDR3 sequence: CASSLDRLRTDTQYF. The DNA for the CDR3 is TGTGCCAGCAGTCTGGACAGGCTGCGCACAGATACGCAGTATTTT. V usage is TRBV28 and J usage is TRBJ2-3, with TRBD1 matching 7 bases. Germline CDR1 reads MDHEN; CDR2 reads SYDVKM. With 5 bases clipped from V and 1 base from J, the junction kept 6 bases outside the gene matches. This CDR3 comprises 15 residues. Complete variable domain (other parts from reference TRBV28 and TRBJ2-3): DVKVTQSSRYLVKRTGEKVFLECVQDMDHENMFWYRQDPGLGLRLIYFSYDVKMKEKGDIPEGYSVSREKKERFSLILESASTNQTSMYLCASSLDRLRTDTQYFGPGTRLTVL.

This sequence joins TRBV7-2 and TRBJ2-1; D gene uncertain. This CDR3 comprises 17 residues. Trimming removed 5 bases at V and 4 bases at J, with 21 bases between. The germline gives CDR1 SGHTA, CDR2 FQGNSA. This chain's CDR3 is CASSQLSGHSLYNEQFF. Here the CDR3 DNA reads TGTGCCAGCAGCCAATTATCCGGCCATTCCCTATACAATGAGCAGTTCTTC.

This chain's CDR3 is CASSLRGAKNIQYF. The CDR3 DNA is TGTGCCAGTAGTCTCAGGGGTGCCAAAAACATTCAGTACTTC. The genes are TRBV19 and TRBJ2-4; possibly TRBD1 for D (6 bases). CDR1 and CDR2 (germline): LNHDA, SQIVND (reference sequence). The CDR3 consists of 14 residues. V lost 5 bases and J 1 base, leaving 9 bases between the germline ends.

The chain is built from TRBV5-1 and TRBJ1-1; tentative D call: TRBD1 (5 bases). This CDR3 is 16 amino acids long. Germline CDR1 SGHRS, CDR2 YFSETQ. Trimming removed 2 bases at V and 1 base at J, with 15 bases between. The CDR3 here is CASSLQAGTANTEAFF. Written as DNA, the CDR3 is TGCGCCAGCAGCTTACAGGCCGGGACGGCGAACACTGAAGCTTTCTTT.

This chain joins TRBV4-2 and TRBJ1-1; D remains ambiguous. The germline V and J ends were trimmed by 0 bases and 0 bases, with 11 bases remaining between them. Germline V CDR1 and CDR2: LGHNA, YNFKEQ. This CDR3 contains 16 residues. The CDR3 region has the DNA TGTGCCAGCAGCCAAGATGGCAGAGGGTTGAACACTGAAGCTTTCTTT. Translation gives CASSQDGRGLNTEAFF.

This clone was found a few times. This chain uses TRBV5-1 with TRBJ2-7; D possibly matches TRBD1 or TRBD2 (6 bases each). Trimming left V 2 bases short and J 6 bases short, with 12 bases between. Germline CDR1 SGHRS, CDR2 YFSETQ. The CDR3 is 13 amino acids. The DNA for the CDR3 is TGCGCCAGCAGCTTCGGGGGCTCCCCCGAGCAGTACTTC. It translates to CASSFGGSPEQYF.

V is TRBV7-2 and J is TRBJ1-4; 9 bases line up with TRBD1. The V gene end was trimmed by 5 bases and the J gene end by 6 bases; junction bases not matched to a gene: 4. From germline, CDR1 is SGHTA and CDR2 FQGNSA. CDR3 size: 14 residues. The CDR3: CASSQRTGDEKLFF. The CDR3 DNA is TGTGCCAGCAGCCAGAGGACAGGGGATGAAAAACTGTTTTTT.

This chain joins TRBV5-6 and TRBJ2-5; D may be TRBD2 (6 bases). The V end lost 1 base, the J end lost 5 bases, and 18 bases lay between the germline ends. The CDR3 is 16 residues long. Germline V gene data show CDR1 as SGHDT and CDR2 as YYEEEE. CDR3 in amino acids: CASSLRGARIAETQYF. CDR3 nucleotide sequence: TGTGCCAGCAGCTTGCGCGGGGCAAGGATCGCGGAGACCCAGTACTTC.

As for this clone: Other DNA sequences in this specimen translate into the identical CDR3. V gene TRBV5-1 combines with J gene TRBJ1-5; D uncertain. The length of the CDR3 is 13 residues. Germline loops: CDR1 SGHRS, CDR2 YFSETQ. V lost 0 bases and J 5 bases, leaving 6 bases between the germline ends. DNA for the CDR3: TGCGCCAGCAGCTTGGGGCTAGATCAGCCCCAGCATTTT. It specifies CASSLGLDQPQHF.

J is TRBJ2-5 and V is TRBV6-5, with 8 bases that match TRBD1. V was pared by 2 bases and J by 1 base, with 0 bases of the junction left unmatched. This CDR3 comprises 14 residues. CDR1 MNHEY and CDR2 SVGAGI come from the germline V gene. The CDR3 reads CASSYDRGQETQYF. The CDR3 nucleotides are TGTGCCAGCAGTTACGACAGGGGCCAAGAGACCCAGTACTTC.

The genes are TRBV30 and TRBJ1-2, with unresolved D. The V end was cut by 5 bases, the J end by 0 bases, with 10 bases between. The CDR3 runs to 13 residues. Germline CDR1 and CDR2: GTSNPN and SVGIG (reference sequence). The DNA for the CDR3 is TGTGCCTGGGGGAGAAGGTCTAACTATGGCTACACCTTC. Protein: CAWGRRSNYGYTF.

The rearrangement uses TRBV19 and TRBJ2-2; a weak D match, TRBD2 (5 bases). The CDR3 runs to 16 residues. Germline V CDR1 and CDR2: LNHDA, SQIVND (reference sequence). V dropped 0 bases and J dropped 7 bases, with 15 bases sitting between them. In nucleotides, the CDR3 is TGTGCCAGTAGTATAGATCTCGGAGGTTATGGCGGGGAGCTGTTTTTT. It encodes CASSIDLGGYGGELFF.

V usage is TRBV11-2 and J usage is TRBJ2-7; possibly TRBD2 for D (6 bases). The V gene's germline CDR1 is SGHAT and CDR2 FQNNGV. The CDR3 length is 14 residues. Trimming left V 5 bases short and J 2 bases short, with 13 bases between. CDR3 nucleotide sequence: TGTGCCAGCAGCCCGGGAGTAGGGGCCTACGAGCAGTACTTC. Amino acid sequence: CASSPGVGAYEQYF.

This clone was seen more than once but under ten times. This sample also contains other DNA sequences that code for the same CDR3. The J gene is TRBJ1-2, the V gene TRBV28; no clear D gene. Trimming took 2 bases from V and 8 from J, leaving 12 bases between them. This CDR3 comprises 13 residues. Germline values: CDR1 MDHEN, CDR2 SYDVKM. CDR3 region: CASSLRQPPGYTF. CDR3 coding DNA: TGTGCCAGCAGTTTACGGCAGCCTCCCGGCTACACCTTC.

The sample holds a few counts of this clone. The chain is built from TRBV15 and TRBJ1-5; D unclear. The germline gives CDR1 LNHNV, CDR2 YYDKDF (reference sequence). Deletions cut 0 bases from V and 8 bases from J, with 17 bases between. The CDR3 is made up of 16 amino acids. CDR3 in amino acids: CATSRDVFDVVEPQHF. The CDR3 nucleotides are TGTGCCACCAGCAGAGATGTGTTTGACGTGGTAGAGCCCCAGCATTTT.

The chain joins TRBV29-1 to TRBJ1-5, with TRBD1 identical over 11 bases. Losses at the gene ends were 3 bases for V and 4 bases for J; bases not matched to a gene: 5. The CDR3 is 15 residues long. The germline V gene has CDR1 SQVTM and CDR2 ANQGSEA. CDR3 residues: CSVEAGTGGNQPQHF. CDR3 bases: TGCAGCGTTGAGGCCGGGACAGGGGGAAATCAGCCCCAGCATTTT.

This clone was recorded a few times. This chain uses TRBV27 with TRBJ2-2, with a tentative D call TRBD1 (6 bases). This CDR3 comprises 14 residues. V was trimmed by 4 bases and J by 6 bases, leaving 12 bases between them. Germline lookup yields CDR1 MNHEY and CDR2 SMNVEV (reference sequence). CDR3 bases: TGTGCCAGCAGTTCAGCTTACAGGGCCGGGGAGCTGTTTTTT. Encoded protein: CASSSAYRAGELFF.

V is TRBV11-1 and J is TRBJ2-1; 9 nucleotides match TRBD2. J gave up 7 bases and V 0 bases, and 4 bases lay outside the gene matches. The CDR3 is made up of 15 amino acids. The germline V gene encodes CDR1 SGHAT and CDR2 FQDESV (reference sequence). CDR3 nucleotide sequence: TGTGCCAGCAGCTTAGCTAGCGGGAGTCCGAATGAGCAGTTCTTC. Amino acids: CASSLASGSPNEQFF.

The genes are TRBV2 and TRBJ2-3, with 8 bases lining up with TRBD1. The junction had 3 bases not matched to a gene; V was cut back by 5 bases and J by 8 bases. The CDR3 contains 12 residues. CDR1 is SNHLY, CDR2 FYNNEI, per germline. CDR3 loop: CASSSGQGTQYF. The CDR3 DNA reads as TGTGCCAGCAGTTCTGGACAGGGTACGCAGTATTTT.

This clone was seen a handful of times. This chain uses TRBV28 with TRBJ1-5; no firm D call. CDR1 MDHEN and CDR2 SYDVKM come from the germline V gene. Between the trimmed V and J ends, which lost 5 bases and 2 bases, there was a span of 13 bases. This CDR3 is built from 15 residues. DNA of the CDR3: TGTGCCAGCAGTATCGTCCTGGGTGGCAATCAGCCCCAGCATTTT. Translated, it gives CASSIVLGGNQPQHF.